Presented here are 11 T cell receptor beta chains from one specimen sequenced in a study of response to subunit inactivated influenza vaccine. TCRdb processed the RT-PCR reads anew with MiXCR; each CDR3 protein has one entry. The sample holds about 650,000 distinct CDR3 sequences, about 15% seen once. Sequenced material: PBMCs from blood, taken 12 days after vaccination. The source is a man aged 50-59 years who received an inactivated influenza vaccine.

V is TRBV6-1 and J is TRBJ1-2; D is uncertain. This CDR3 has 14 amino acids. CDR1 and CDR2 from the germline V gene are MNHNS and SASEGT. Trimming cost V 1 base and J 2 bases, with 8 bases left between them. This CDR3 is CASSEGLGNYGYTF. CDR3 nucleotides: TGTGCCAGCAGTGAAGGTTTGGGGAACTATGGCTACACCTTC.

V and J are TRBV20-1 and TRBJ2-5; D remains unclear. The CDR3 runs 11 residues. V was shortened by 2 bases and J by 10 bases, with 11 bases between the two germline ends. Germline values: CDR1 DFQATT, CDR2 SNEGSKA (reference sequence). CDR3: CSARQQQGQYF. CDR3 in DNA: TGCAGTGCTAGACAACAGCAAGGCCAGTACTTC.

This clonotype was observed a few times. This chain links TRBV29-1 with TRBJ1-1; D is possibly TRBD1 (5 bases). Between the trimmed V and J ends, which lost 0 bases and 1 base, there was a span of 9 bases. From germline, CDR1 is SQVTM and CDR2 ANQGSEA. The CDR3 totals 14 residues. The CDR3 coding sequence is TGCAGCGTTGAAGAAGGGGTCAGGAACACTGAAGCTTTCTTT. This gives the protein CSVEEGVRNTEAFF.

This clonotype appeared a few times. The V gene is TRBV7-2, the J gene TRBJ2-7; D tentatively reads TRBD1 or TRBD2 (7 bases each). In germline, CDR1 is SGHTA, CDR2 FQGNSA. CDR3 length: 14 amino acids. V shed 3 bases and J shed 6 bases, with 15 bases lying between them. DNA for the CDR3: TGTGCCAGCAGCTTGAACACAGGGGAGGGCGAGCAGTACTTC. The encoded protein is CASSLNTGEGEQYF.

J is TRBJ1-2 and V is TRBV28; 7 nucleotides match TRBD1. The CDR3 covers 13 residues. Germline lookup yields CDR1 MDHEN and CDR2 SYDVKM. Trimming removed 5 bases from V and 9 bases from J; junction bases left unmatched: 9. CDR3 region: CASSPQTTGRYTF. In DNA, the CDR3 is TGTGCCAGCAGTCCCCAAACGACAGGGCGCTACACCTTC.

For the CDR3, the DNA is TGCAGCGCCGGCCTGACAGGGGGGTCGGAGACCCAGTACTTC. This translates into CSAGLTGGSETQYF. The chain joins TRBV29-1 to TRBJ2-5; 9 positions match TRBD1. This CDR3 is built from 14 residues. Trimming cost V 7 bases and J 5 bases; bases outside gene matches: 11. Germline lookup yields CDR1 SQVTM and CDR2 ANQGSEA.

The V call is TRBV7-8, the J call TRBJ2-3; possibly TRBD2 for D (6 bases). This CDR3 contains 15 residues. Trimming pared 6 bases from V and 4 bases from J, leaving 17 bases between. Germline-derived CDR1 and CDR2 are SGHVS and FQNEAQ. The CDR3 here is CASRPRLGASDTQYF. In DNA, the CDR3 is TGTGCCAGCAGACCGAGACTAGGAGCTTCAGATACGCAGTATTTT. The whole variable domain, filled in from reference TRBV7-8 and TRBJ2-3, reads GAGVSQSPRYKVAKRGQDVALRCDPISGHVSLFWYQQALGQGPEFLTYFQNEAQLDKSGLPSDRFFAERPEGSVSTLKIQRTQQEDSAVYLCASRPRLGASDTQYFGPGTRLTVL.

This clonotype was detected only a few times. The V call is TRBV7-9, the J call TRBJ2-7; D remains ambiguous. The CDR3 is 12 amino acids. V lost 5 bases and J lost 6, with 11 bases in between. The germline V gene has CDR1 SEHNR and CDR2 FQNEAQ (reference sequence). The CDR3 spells CASSHFQGEQYF. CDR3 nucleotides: TGTGCCAGCAGCCACTTCCAAGGCGAGCAGTACTTC.

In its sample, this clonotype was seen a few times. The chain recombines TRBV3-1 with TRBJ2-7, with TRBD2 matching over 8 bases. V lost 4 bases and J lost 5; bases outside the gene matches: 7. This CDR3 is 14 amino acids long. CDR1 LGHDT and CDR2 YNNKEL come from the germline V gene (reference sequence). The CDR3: CASSLLSGENEQYF. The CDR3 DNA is TGTGCCAGCAGCCTCCTTAGCGGGGAGAACGAGCAGTACTTC.

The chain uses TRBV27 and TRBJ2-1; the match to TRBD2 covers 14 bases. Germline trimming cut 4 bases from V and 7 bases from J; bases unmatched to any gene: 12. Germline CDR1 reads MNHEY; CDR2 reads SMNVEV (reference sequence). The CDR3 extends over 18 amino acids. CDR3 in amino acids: CASSSSPGTSGSLNEQFF. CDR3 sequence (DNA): TGTGCCAGCAGTTCATCCCCCGGGACTAGCGGGAGTTTAAATGAGCAGTTCTTC.

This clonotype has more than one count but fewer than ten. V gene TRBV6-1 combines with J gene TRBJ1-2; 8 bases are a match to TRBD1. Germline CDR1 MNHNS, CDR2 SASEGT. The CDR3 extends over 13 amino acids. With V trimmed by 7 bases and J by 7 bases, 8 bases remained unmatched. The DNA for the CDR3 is TGTGCCAGCAACGGACAGGGAGGAGTTGGCTACACCTTC. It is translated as CASNGQGGVGYTF.